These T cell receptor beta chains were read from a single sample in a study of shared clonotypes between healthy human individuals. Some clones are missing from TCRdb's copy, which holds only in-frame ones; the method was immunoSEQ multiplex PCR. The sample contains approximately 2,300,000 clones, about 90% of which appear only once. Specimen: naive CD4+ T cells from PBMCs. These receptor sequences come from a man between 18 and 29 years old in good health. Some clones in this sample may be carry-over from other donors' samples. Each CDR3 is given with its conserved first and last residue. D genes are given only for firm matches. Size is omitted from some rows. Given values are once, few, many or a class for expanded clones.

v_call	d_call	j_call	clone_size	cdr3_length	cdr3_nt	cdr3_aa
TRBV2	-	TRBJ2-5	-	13	TGTGCCAGCAGTTACAGTGGGAGAGAGACCCAGTACTTC	CASSYSGRETQYF
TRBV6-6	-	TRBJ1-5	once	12	TGTGCCAGCAGCCCGGACCTAGCACCCCAGCATTTT	CASSPDLAPQHF
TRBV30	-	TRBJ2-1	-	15	TGTGCCTGGAGTGTACTACGGGGAGGCCACAATGAGCAGTTCTTC	CAWSVLRGGHNEQFF
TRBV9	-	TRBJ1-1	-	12	TGTGCCAGCAGCGGACGAGACCGGCCCGCTTTCTTT	CASSGRDRPAFF
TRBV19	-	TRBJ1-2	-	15	TGTGCCAGTAGTGGCCTTGGTCGGGGGCGCGTACGCTACACCTTC	CASSGLGRGRVRYTF
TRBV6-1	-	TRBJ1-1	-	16	TGTGCCAGCAGGGAAACTCAGGGGTGGGGGAACACTGAAGCTTTCTTT	CASRETQGWGNTEAFF
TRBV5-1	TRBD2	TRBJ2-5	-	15	TGCGCCAGCAGCGCGGGACTAGCGGTCCTAGAGACCCAGTACTTC	CASSAGLAVLETQYF
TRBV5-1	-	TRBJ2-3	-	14	TGCGCCAGCAGCTTGTCGCGATACACAGATACGCAGTATTTT	CASSLSRYTDTQYF
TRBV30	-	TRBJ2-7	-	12	TGTGCCTGGACCCCCCAGCCCTACGAGCAGTACTTC	CAWTPQPYEQYF
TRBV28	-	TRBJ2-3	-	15	TGTGCCAGCAGTTCCCCCGGGAGCCCCACAGATACGCAGTATTTT	CASSSPGSPTDTQYF
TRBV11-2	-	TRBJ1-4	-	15	TGTGCCAGCAGCTTAGTTGGGGGCTCTAATGAAAAACTGTTTTTT	CASSLVGGSNEKLFF
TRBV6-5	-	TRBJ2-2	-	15	TGTGCCAGCAGTCCGGCCCTGGGTTACACCGGGGAGCTGTTTTTT	CASSPALGYTGELFF
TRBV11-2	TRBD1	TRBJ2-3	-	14	TGTGCCAGCAGCTTTAAGGGGGCCCCAGATACGCAGTATTTT	CASSFKGAPDTQYF
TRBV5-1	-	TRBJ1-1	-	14	TGCGCCAGCAGCTTGGTCGGGGAGGGCACTGAAGCTTTCTTT	CASSLVGEGTEAFF
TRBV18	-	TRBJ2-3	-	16	TGTGCCAGCTCACCAGAGACGGGCGGAAATGGAGATACGCAGTATTTT	CASSPETGGNGDTQYF
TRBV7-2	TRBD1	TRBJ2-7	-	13	TGTGCCAGCAGCTCGGACAGGTCCTACGAGCAGTACTTC	CASSSDRSYEQYF
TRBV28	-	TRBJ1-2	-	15	TGTGCCAGCAGTGATCCTCGGGGGGCCCGCTATGGCTACACCTTC	CASSDPRGARYGYTF
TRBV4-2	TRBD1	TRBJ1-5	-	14	TGTGCCAGCGGCCGGGGGACAGAGACGGGGCCCCAGCATTTT	CASGRGTETGPQHF
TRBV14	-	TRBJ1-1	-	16	TGTGCCAGCAGGAGAATGGGCGGAGCCATGAACACTGAAGCTTTCTTT	CASRRMGGAMNTEAFF
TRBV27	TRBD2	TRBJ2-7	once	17	TGTGCCAGCAGTGGACCGGGACTAGCGGGAGTTAGGTACGAGCAGTACTTC	CASSGPGLAGVRYEQYF
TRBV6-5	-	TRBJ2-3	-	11	TGTGCCAGCAGATGGGGGGATACGCAGTATTTT	CASRWGDTQYF
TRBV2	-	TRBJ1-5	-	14	TGTGCCAGCAGTGGGGCGGCGGGGAATCAGCCCCAGCATTTT	CASSGAAGNQPQHF
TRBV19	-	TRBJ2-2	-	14	TGTGCCAGTAACCAACTCGGCGGAACCGGGGAGCTGTTTTTT	CASNQLGGTGELFF
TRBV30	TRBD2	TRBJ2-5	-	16	TGTGCCTGGAGTGTAGGGGCGGGAGGGCCATCAGAGACCCAGTACTTC	CAWSVGAGGPSETQYF
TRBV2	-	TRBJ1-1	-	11	TGTGCCAGCAGGGAAAACACTGAAGCTTTCTTT	CASRENTEAFF
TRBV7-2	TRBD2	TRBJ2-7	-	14	TGTGCCAGCAGCTTGAGCGGGAGCTCCTACGAGCAGTACTTC	CASSLSGSSYEQYF
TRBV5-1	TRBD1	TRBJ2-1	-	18	TGCGCCAGCAGCCTACTTAGGTCCGCCGGGACAGGGGTTGATGAGCAGTTCTTC	CASSLLRSAGTGVDEQFF
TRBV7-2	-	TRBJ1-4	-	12	TGTGCCAGCAGCTTAGGGGTGGGAAAACTGTTTTTT	CASSLGVGKLFF
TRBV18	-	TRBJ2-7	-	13	TGTGCCAGCTCACCAATTCTGGGGTACGAGCAGTACTTC	CASSPILGYEQYF
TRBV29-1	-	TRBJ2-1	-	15	TGCAGCGTTGAAGAAAGTAAGGGGCGGAAAAATGAGCAGTTCTTC	CSVEESKGRKNEQFF
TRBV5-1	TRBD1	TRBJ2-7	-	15	TGCGCCAGCAGCCCGGGACAGGGGGGAACCTACGAGCAGTACTTC	CASSPGQGGTYEQYF
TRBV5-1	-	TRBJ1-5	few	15	TGCGCCAGCAGCTTGGAGCCTGCCCTCAATCAGCCCCAGCATTTT	CASSLEPALNQPQHF
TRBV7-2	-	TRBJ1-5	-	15	TGTGCCAGCAGCCCCGCCGGGGCAGGGAATCAGCCCCAGCATTTT	CASSPAGAGNQPQHF
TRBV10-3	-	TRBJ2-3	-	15	TGTGCCAGCAACCCAGCTGAGAGGAGAACAGATACGCAGTATTTT	CASNPAERRTDTQYF
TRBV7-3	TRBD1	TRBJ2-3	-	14	TGTGCCAGCAGCTCCCGGACAGGGACAGATACGCAGTATTTT	CASSSRTGTDTQYF
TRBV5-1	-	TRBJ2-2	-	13	TGCGCCAGCAGCAAAACAGTCACCGGGGAGCTGTTTTTT	CASSKTVTGELFF
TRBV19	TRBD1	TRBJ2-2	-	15	TGTGCCAGTAGTTTGGGACAGGGCAACACCGGGGAGCTGTTTTTT	CASSLGQGNTGELFF
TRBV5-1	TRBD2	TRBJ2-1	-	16	TGCGCTAGCATGACAACCTCTAGCGGGAGGGCCGGGGAGCAGTTCTTC	CASMTTSSGRAGEQFF